This T cell receptor (beta chain) was sequenced during a study of blood T cell repertoires in COVID-19. Study-wide background: PBMCs, B-cell-depleted T cells, or T cells were the source of the cDNA or gDNA that made up the material.

The CDR3 is 16 residues long. V lost 1 base to trimming and J lost 1 base, with 13 bases between them. From germline, CDR1 is SGHAT and CDR2 FQNNGV. Original data processing: Reference gene primers were amplified, and this amplification served to estimate nucleated cell counts. Clones were sequenced by immunoSEQ multiplex PCR, and TCRdb holds only the in-frame ones, with some missing. V, J and clone size are those of that table, while D and trimming were read from the DNA. Seen here are just over 150,000 clones, 85% to 95% observed once, and the top ten hold around 4.6%. The clonotype comes from a woman aged 45-60 years with acute or convalescent COVID-19. The chain links TRBV11-2 to TRBJ2-5, with TRBD1 as a possible D gene (6 bases). Sequencing was done on a sample of peripheral blood. CDR3 bases: TGTGCCAGCAGCTTAGTTGGGGGCTCCCCCCAAGAGACCCAGTACTTC. Residues: CASSLVGGSPQETQYF.